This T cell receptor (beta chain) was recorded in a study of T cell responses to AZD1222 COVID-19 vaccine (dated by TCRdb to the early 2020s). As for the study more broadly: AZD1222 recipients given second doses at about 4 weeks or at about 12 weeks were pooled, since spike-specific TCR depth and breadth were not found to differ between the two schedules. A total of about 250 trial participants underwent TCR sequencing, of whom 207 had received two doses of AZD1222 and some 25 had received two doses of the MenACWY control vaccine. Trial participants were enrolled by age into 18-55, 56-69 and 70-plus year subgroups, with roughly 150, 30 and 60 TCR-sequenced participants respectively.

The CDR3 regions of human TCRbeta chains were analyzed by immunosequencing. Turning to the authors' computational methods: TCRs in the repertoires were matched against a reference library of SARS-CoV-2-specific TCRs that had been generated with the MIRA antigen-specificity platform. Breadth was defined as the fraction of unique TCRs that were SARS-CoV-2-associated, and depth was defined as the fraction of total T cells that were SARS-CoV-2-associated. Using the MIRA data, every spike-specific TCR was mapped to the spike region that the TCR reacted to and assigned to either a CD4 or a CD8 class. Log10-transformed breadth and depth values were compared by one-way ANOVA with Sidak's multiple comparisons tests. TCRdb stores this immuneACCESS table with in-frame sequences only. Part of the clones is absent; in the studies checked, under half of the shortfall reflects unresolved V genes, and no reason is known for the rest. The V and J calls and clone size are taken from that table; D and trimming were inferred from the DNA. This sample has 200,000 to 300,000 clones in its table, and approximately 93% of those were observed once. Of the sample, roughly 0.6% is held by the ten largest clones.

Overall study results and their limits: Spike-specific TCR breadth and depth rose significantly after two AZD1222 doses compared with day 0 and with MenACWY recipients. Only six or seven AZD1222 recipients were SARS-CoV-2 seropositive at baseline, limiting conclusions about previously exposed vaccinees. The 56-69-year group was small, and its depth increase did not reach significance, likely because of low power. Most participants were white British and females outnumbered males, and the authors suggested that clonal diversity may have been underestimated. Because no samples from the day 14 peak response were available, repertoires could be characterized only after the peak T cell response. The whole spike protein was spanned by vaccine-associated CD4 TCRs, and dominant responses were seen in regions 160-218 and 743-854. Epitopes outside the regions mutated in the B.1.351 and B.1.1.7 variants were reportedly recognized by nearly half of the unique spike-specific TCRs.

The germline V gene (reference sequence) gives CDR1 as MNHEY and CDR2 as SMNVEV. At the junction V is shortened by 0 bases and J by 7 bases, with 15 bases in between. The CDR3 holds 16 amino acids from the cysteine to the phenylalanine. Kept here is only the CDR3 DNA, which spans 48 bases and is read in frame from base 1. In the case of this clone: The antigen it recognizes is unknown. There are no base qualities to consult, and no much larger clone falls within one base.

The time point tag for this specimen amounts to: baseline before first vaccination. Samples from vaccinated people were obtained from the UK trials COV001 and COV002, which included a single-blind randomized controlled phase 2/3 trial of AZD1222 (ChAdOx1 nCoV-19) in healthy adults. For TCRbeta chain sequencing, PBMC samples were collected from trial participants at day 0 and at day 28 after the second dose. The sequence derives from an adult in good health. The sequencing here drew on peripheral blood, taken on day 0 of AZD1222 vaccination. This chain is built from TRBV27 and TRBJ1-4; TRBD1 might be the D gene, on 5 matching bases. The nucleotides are TGTGCCAGCAGTTTATCCGGCAGGGTTGGAGGTGAAAAACTGTTTTTT. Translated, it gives CASSLSGRVGGEKLFF.